This T cell receptor (beta chain) was sequenced during a study of blood T cell repertoires in COVID-19. The CDR3 is 13 amino acids. The germline V and J ends were trimmed by 5 bases and 4 bases, with 11 bases remaining between them. Repertoires were generated with immunoSEQ multiplex PCR, while TCRdb's copy carries only in-frame clones and drops some. Of about 370,000 clones in the sample, approximately 90% are singletons; the top ten hold 1%. V and J are TRBV12-3 or TRBV12-4 and TRBJ1-2, with D perhaps matching TRBD1 (5 bases). This TCR was sampled from a man younger than 30 who had recovered from COVID-19. Material: PBMCs or T cells enriched from blood (not recorded which). The CDR3 reads CASSPEGIYGYTF. DNA of the CDR3: TGTGCCAGCAGTCCGGAGGGGATCTATGGCTACACCTTC.